This entry describes one T cell receptor (beta chain). The data derive from a study of blood T cell repertoires in COVID-19. Libraries were prepared by immunoSEQ multiplex PCR; TCRdb keeps only in-frame clonotypes and omits some of them. Altogether under 250,000 clones are present, around 85% being singletons, with the ten largest covering roughly 0.69%. This CDR3 is built from 15 residues. Sequenced: peripheral blood. The V gene is TRBV21-1, the J gene TRBJ1-1; TRBD1 is the table's D call, not checked against the DNA. TRBV21-1 is a pseudogene locus. The clonotype comes from a man aged 35-49 years with acute or convalescent COVID-19. CDR3 amino acids: CASSKAQGMNTEAFF. The CDR3 nucleotides are TGTGCCAGCAGCAAAGCGCAGGGGATGAACACTGAAGCTTTCTTT.